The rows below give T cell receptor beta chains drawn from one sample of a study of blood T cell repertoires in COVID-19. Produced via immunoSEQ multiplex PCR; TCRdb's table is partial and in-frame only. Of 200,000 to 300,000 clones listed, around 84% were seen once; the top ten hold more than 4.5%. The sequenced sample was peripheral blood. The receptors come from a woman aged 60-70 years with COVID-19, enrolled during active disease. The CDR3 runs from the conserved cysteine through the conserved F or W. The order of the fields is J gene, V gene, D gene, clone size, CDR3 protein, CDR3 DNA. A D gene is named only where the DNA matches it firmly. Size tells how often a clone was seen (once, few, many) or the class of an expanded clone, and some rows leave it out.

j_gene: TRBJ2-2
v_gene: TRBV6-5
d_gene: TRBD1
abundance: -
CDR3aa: CASSSGQGTGELFF
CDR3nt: TGTGCCAGCAGCTCCGGACAGGGCACCGGGGAGCTGTTTTTT

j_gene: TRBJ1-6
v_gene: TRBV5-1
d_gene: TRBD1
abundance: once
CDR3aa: CASSLDRANSPLHF
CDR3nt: TGCGCCAGCAGCCTGGACAGGGCCAATTCACCCCTCCACTTT

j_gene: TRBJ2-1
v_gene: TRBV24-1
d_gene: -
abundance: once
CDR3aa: CATSAAGFYNEQFF
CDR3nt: TGTGCCACCAGCGCCGCGGGGTTTTACAATGAGCAGTTCTTC

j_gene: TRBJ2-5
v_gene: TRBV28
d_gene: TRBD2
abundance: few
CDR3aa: CASSAGTSYETQYF
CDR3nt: TGTGCCAGCAGTGCCGGGACTAGTTACGAGACCCAGTACTTC

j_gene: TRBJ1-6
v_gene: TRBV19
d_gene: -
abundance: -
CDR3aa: CASRARQGDSPLHF
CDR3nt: TGTGCCAGTAGAGCTCGGCAGGGTGATTCACCCCTCCACTTT

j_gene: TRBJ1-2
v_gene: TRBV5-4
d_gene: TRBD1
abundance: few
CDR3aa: CASNTGGDYGYTF
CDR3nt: TGTGCCAGTAATACAGGGGGAGACTATGGCTACACCTTC

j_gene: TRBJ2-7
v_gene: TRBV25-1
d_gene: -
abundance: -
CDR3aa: CASSLGTHYEQYF
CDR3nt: TGTGCCAGCAGCCTTGGGACACACTACGAGCAGTACTTC

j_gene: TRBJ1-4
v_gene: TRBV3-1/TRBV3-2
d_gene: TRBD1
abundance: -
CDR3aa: CASSQDEGAQEKLFF
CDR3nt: TGTGCCAGCAGCCAAGATGAGGGGGCGCAGGAAAAACTGTTTTTT

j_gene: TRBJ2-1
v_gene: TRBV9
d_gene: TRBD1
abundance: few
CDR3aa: CASSVGQGVSNEQFF
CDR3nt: TGTGCCAGCAGCGTGGGACAGGGGGTAAGCAATGAGCAGTTCTTC

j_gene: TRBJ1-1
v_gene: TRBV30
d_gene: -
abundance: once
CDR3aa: CAWIGNLNTEAFF
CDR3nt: TGTGCCTGGATCGGTAATTTGAACACTGAAGCTTTCTTT

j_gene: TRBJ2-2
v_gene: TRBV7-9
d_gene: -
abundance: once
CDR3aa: CASSVPILSNTGELFF
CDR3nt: TGTGCCAGCAGCGTCCCGATATTGAGTAACACCGGGGAGCTGTTTTTT

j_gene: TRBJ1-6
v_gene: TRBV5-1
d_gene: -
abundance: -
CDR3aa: CASSLAGANSPLHF
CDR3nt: TGCGCCAGCAGCTTGGCAGGGGCCAATTCACCCCTCCACTTT

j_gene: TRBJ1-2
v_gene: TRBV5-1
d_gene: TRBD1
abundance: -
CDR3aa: CASSLDGQGRVGYTF
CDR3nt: TGCGCCAGCAGCTTGGATGGACAGGGACGTGTTGGCTACACCTTC

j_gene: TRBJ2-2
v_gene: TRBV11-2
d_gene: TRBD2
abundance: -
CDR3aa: CASSSLGSGSFTGELFF
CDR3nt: TGTGCCAGCAGCTCCCTGGGTAGCGGGAGTTTCACCGGGGAGCTGTTTTTT

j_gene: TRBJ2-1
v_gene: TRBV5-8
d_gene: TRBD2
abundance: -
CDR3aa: CASSSGGLAGGLYNEQFF
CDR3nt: TGTGCCAGCAGCTCCGGGGGACTAGCGGGAGGACTCTACAATGAGCAGTTCTTC

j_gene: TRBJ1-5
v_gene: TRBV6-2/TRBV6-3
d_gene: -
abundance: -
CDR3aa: CASSPGAAQHF
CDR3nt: TGTGCCAGCAGCCCAGGAGCTGCCCAGCATTTT

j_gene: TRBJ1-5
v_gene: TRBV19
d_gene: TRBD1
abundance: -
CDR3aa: CASSRDSGGQPQHF
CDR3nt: TGTGCCAGTAGTAGGGACAGCGGGGGTCAGCCCCAGCATTTT

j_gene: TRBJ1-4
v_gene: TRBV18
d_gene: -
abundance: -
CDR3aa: CASSPQGFAEKLFF
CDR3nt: TGTGCCAGCTCACCTCAGGGGTTTGCGGAAAAACTGTTTTTT

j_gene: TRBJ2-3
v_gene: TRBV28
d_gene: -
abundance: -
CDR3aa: CASSLERVRGTQYF
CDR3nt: TGTGCCAGCAGTTTGGAGAGGGTAAGAGGTACGCAGTATTTT

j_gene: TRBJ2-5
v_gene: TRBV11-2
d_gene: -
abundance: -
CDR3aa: CATQNWTAQETQYF
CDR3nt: TGTGCCACACAAAATTGGACAGCTCAAGAGACCCAGTACTTC

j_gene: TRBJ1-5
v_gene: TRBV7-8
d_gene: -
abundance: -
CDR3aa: CASIQQGIGPQHF
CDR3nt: TGTGCCAGCATCCAACAGGGTATTGGGCCCCAGCATTTT

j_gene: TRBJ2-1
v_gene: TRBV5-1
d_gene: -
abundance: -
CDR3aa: CASSLSRDFSYNEQFF
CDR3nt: TGCGCCAGCAGCCTGTCCCGGGACTTCTCCTACAATGAGCAGTTCTTC

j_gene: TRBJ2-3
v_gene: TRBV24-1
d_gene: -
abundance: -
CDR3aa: CATSPLYSTDTQYF
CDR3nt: TGTGCCACCAGTCCCTTATATAGCACAGATACGCAGTATTTT

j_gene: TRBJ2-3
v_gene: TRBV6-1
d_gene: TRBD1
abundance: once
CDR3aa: CASSEGTGVADTQYF
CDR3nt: TGTGCCAGCAGTGAAGGGACAGGGGTGGCAGATACGCAGTATTTT

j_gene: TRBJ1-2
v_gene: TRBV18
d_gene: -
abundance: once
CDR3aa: CASSPTAGEYGYTF
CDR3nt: TGTGCCAGCTCACCCACTGCAGGGGAATATGGCTACACCTTC

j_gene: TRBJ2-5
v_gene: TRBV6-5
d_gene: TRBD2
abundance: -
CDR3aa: CASSYDVSGRGETQYF
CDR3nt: TGTGCCAGCAGTTACGACGTTAGCGGGAGAGGGGAGACCCAGTACTTC

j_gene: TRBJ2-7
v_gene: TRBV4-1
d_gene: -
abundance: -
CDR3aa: CASSQEPAYEQYF
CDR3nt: TGCGCCAGCAGCCAAGAGCCAGCGTACGAGCAGTACTTC

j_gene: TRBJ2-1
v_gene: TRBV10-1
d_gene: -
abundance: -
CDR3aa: CASSPGFGEQFF
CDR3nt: TGCGCCAGCTCCCCGGGATTCGGTGAGCAGTTCTTC

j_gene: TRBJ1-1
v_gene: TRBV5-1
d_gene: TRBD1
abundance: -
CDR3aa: CASSLDGQGGPEAFF
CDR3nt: TGCGCCAGCAGCTTAGACGGACAGGGGGGACCTGAAGCTTTCTTT

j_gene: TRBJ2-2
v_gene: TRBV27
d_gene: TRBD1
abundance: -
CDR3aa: CASSFVGQGFWTGELFF
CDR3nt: TGTGCCAGCAGTTTTGTGGGACAGGGATTCTGGACCGGGGAGCTGTTTTTT

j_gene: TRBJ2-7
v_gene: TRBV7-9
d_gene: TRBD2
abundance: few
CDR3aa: CASSFPIAGGPYEQYF
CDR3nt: TGTGCCAGCAGCTTCCCGATAGCGGGAGGGCCCTACGAGCAGTACTTC

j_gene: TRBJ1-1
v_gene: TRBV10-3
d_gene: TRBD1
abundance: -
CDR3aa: CAISVRGGEYNTEAFF
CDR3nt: TGTGCCATCAGCGTCCGAGGGGGCGAGTACAACACTGAAGCTTTCTTT

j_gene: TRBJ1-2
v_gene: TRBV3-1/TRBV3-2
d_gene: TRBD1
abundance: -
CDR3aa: CASSQVVVRDRVPRYYGYTF
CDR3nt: TGTGCCAGCAGCCAAGTAGTGGTCAGGGACAGGGTCCCCCGCTACTATGGCTACACCTTC

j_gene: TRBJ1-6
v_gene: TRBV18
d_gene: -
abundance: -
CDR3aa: CASSRESLSNSPLHF
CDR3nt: TGTGCCAGCTCGAGGGAAAGCCTATCCAATTCACCCCTCCACTTT

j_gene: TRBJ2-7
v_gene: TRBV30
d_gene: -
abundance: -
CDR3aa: CAWSYSPYEQYF
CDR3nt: TGTGCCTGGAGTTACAGCCCCTACGAGCAGTACTTC

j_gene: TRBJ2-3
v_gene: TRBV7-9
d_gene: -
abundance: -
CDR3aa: CASSRSGPSSDTQYF
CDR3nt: TGTGCCAGCAGCCGGTCGGGTCCTAGTTCAGATACGCAGTATTTT

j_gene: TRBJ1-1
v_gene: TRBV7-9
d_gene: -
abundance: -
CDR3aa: CASSRRENTEAFF
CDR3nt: TGTGCCAGCAGCAGACGGGAGAACACTGAAGCTTTCTTT

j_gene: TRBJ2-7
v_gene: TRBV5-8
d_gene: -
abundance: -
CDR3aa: CASSFGHPNLGYEQYF
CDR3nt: TGTGCCAGCAGCTTTGGACACCCTAATCTCGGCTACGAGCAGTACTTC

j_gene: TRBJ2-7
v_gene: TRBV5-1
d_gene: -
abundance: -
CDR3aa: CASSRRAEGYEQYF
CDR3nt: TGCGCCAGCAGCCGGCGGGCAGAGGGCTACGAGCAGTACTTC

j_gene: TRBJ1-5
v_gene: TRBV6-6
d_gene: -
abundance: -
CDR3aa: CASSYSTGFSNQPQHF
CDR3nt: TGTGCCAGCAGTTACTCCACAGGGTTTAGCAATCAGCCCCAGCATTTT

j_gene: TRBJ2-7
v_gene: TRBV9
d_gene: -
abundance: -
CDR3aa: CASSPSGPSGEQYF
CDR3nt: TGTGCCAGCAGCCCCAGCGGCCCCTCTGGAGAGCAGTACTTC

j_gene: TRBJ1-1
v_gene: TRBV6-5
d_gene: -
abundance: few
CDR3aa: CASIGVNTEAFF
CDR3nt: TGTGCCAGCATAGGGGTGAACACTGAAGCTTTCTTT

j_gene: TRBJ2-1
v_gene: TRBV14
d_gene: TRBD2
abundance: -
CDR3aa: CASSQDRPSGCEQFF
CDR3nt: TGTGCCAGCAGCCAAGATCGACCTAGCGGGTGTGAGCAGTTCTTC

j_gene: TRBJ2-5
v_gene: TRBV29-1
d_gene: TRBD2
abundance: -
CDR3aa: CSVGGGRETQYF
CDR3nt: TGCAGCGTGGGGGGAGGGAGGGAGACCCAGTACTTC

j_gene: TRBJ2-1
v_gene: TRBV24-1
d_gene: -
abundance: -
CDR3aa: CATSSTGINEQFF
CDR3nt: TGTGCCACCAGCTCAACAGGGATCAATGAGCAGTTCTTC

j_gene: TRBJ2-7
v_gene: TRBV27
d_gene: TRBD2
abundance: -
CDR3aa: CASRLAGGSYEQYF
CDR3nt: TGTGCCAGCAGGCTAGCGGGAGGATCTTACGAGCAGTACTTC

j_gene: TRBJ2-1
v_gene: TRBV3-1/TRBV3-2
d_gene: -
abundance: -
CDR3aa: CASSPTSLGEQFF
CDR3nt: TGTGCCAGCAGCCCTACTAGTTTAGGTGAGCAGTTCTTC

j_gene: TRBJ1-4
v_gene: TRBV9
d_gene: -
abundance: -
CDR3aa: CASSVEGRSNEKLFF
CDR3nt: TGTGCCAGCAGCGTCGAGGGCAGGTCTAATGAAAAACTGTTTTTT

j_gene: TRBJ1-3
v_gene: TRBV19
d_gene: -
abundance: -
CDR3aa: CASTLRPGNTIYF
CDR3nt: TGTGCCAGTACCCTTCGTCCTGGAAACACCATATATTTT

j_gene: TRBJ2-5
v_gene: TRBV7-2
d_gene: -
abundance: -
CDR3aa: CASSNPRETQYF
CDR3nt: TGTGCCAGCAGCAACCCTAGGGAGACCCAGTACTTC

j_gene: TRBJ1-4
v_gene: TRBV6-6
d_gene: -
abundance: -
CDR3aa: CASSPVPGGNEKLFF
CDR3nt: TGTGCCAGCAGTCCCGTCCCCGGGGGTAATGAAAAACTGTTTTTT